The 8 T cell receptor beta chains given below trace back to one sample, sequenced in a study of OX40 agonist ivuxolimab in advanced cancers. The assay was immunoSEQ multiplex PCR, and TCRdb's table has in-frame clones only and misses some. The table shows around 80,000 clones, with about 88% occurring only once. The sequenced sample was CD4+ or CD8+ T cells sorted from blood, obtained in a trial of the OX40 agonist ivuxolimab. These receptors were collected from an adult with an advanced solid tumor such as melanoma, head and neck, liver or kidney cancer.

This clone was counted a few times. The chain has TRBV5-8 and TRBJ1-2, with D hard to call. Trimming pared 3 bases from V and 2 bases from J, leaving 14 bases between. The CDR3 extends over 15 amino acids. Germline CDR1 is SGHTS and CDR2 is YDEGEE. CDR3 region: CASSWEVSANYGYTF. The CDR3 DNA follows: TGTGCCAGCAGCTGGGAGGTGTCGGCAAACTATGGCTACACCTTC.

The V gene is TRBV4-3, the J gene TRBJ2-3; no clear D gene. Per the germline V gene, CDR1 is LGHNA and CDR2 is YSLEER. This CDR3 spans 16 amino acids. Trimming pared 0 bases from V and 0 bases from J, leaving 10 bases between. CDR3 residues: CASSQDRAESTDTQYF. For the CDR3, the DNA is TGCGCCAGCAGCCAAGATAGGGCGGAAAGCACAGATACGCAGTATTTT.

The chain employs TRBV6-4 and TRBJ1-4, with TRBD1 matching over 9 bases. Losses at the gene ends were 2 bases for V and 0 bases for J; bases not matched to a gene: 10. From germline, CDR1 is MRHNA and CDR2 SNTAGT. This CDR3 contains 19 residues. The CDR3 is CASSDPRDRASATNEKLFF. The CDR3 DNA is TGTGCCAGCAGTGACCCCCGGGACAGGGCCTCAGCAACTAATGAAAAACTGTTTTTT.

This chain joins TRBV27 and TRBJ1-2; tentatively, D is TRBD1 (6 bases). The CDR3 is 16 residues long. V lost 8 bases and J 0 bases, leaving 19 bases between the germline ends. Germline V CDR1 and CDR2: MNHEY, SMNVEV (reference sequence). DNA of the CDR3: TGTGCCAGCGCCCCCCGCTCGGGGGCCGCTAACTATGGCTACACCTTC. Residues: CASAPRSGAANYGYTF.

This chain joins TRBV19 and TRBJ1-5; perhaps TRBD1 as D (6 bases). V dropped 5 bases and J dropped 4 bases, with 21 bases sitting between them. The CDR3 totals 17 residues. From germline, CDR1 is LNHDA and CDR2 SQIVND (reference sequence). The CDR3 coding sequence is TGTGCCAGTAGTCATCGAGACTCAGGAGGGGGTAATCAGCCCCAGCATTTT. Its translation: CASSHRDSGGGNQPQHF.

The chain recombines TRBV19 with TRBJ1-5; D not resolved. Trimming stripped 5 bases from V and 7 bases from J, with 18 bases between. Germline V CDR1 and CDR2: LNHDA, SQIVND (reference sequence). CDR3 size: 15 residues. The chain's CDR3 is CASSWAPQSRQPQHF. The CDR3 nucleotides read TGTGCCAGTAGTTGGGCACCCCAATCGAGACAGCCCCAGCATTTT.

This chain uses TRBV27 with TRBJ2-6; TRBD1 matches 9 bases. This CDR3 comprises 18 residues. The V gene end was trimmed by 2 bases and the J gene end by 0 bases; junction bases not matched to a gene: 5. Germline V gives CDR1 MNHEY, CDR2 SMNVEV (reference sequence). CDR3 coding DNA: TGTGCCAGCAGTTTAACCGGGACAGGGTCCTCTGGGGCCAACGTCCTGACTTTC. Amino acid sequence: CASSLTGTGSSGANVLTF.

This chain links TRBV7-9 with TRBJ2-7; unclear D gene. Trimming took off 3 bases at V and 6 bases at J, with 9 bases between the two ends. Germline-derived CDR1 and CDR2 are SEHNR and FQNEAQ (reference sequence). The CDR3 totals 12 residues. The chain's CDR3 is CASSFLGGEQYF. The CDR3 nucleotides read TGTGCCAGCAGCTTCCTCGGTGGCGAGCAGTACTTC.